This T cell receptor beta chain came from a study of blood T cell repertoires in COVID-19. TCRdb's copy holds only in-frame clones and misses some; the assay was immunoSEQ multiplex PCR. Of under 250,000 clones listed, 88% are singletons. The V gene's germline CDR1 is SGHNT and CDR2 YYREEE (reference sequence). This CDR3 is built from 14 residues. V lost 4 bases to trimming and J lost 4 bases, with 11 bases between them. Sample: peripheral blood. The TCR comes from an older woman with acute or convalescent COVID-19. The rearrangement joins TRBV5-4 to TRBJ2-2, with a weak D call TRBD1 (6 bases). CDR3 loop: CASSPVGATGELFF. CDR3 nucleotides: TGTGCCAGCAGCCCGGTGGGGGCCACCGGGGAGCTGTTTTTT.